The 19 T cell receptor beta chains in this list originate from one sample, sequenced in a study of CD4 T cells in relation to SARS-CoV-2 and coronaviruses. The unexposed donors gave CD4+ T cells in 2011-2018, prior to COVID-19. The cells were cultured for 9 to 11 days before CD4+ T cells were isolated. Their antigens remain unidentified. Profiling relied on immunoSEQ multiplex PCR, and the TCRdb table lists in-frame clones only, not all of them. The table lists about 24,000 clones, less than 85% of them singletons. Sequencing was carried out using CD4+ T cells from PBMCs, cultured in vitro. These receptors were collected from a human donor in good health.

V and J are TRBV7-2 and TRBJ2-3, with 14 bases that match TRBD2. The germline V gene has CDR1 SGHTA and CDR2 FQGNSA. Trimming removed 3 bases from V and 5 bases from J; junction bases left unmatched: 13. There are 19 residues in the CDR3. The CDR3 DNA reads as TGTGCCAGCAGCTTCGGGACTAGCGGGAGTCGGGGGGTGCAAGATACGCAGTATTTT. Amino acid sequence: CASSFGTSGSRGVQDTQYF.

V and J are TRBV4-2 and TRBJ1-6, with D unresolved. CDR1 and CDR2 (germline): LGHNA, YNFKEQ. Trimming pared 0 bases from V and 0 bases from J, leaving 6 bases between. The CDR3 contains 16 residues. CDR3 sequence: CASSQEAGSYNSPLHF. The DNA of the CDR3 is TGTGCCAGCAGCCAAGAAGCAGGCTCCTATAATTCACCCCTCCACTTT.

The chain carries TRBV6-4 and TRBJ2-3; D may match TRBD1 or TRBD2 (6 bases each). This CDR3 comprises 15 residues. From germline, CDR1 is MRHNA and CDR2 SNTAGT. V lost 6 bases, J lost 1 base, and 14 bases lay in between. The DNA of the CDR3 is TGTGCCAGCAGCGCGGAGGGGGGTGGCACAGATACGCAGTATTTT. Residues: CASSAEGGGTDTQYF.

V usage is TRBV6-5 and J usage is TRBJ1-2; 7 bases map to TRBD1. The CDR3 covers 13 residues. Losses at the gene ends were 7 bases for V and 6 bases for J; bases not matched to a gene: 8. Germline V gives CDR1 MNHEY, CDR2 SVGAGI. CDR3 amino acids: CASTEQGHHGYTF. The CDR3 nucleotides read TGTGCCAGCACCGAACAGGGGCACCATGGCTACACCTTC.

This chain connects TRBV28 to TRBJ2-7; 10 nucleotides agree with TRBD2. Looked up from germline, CDR1 is MDHEN and CDR2 is SYDVKM. The CDR3 consists of 13 residues. V shed 8 bases, J shed 3 bases, and the junction held 4 bases outside the gene matches. CDR3 sequence (DNA): TGTGCCAGCCAAGCGGGAGGGCTCTACGAGCAGTACTTC. Its translation is CASQAGGLYEQYF.

The V call is TRBV3-1 (or the pseudogene TRBV3-2), the J call TRBJ1-1; D not resolved. Germline V gene data show CDR1 as LGHDT and CDR2 as YNNKEL (reference sequence). Trimming took 2 bases from V and 10 from J, leaving 11 bases between them. This CDR3 spans 12 amino acids. The CDR3 reads CASSQFRKGAFF. CDR3 DNA: TGTGCCAGCAGCCAATTCCGTAAGGGAGCTTTCTTT.

Here the CDR3 reads CASSYSTAVGSYEQYF. CDR3 DNA sequence: TGTGCCAGCAGTTACTCGACGGCCGTAGGATCCTACGAGCAGTACTTC. The V call is TRBV6-5, the J call TRBJ2-7; D is ambiguous. Germline V gene sequence: CDR1 MNHEY, CDR2 SVGAGI. The V and J ends lost 0 bases and 1 base respectively, with 13 bases between them. The CDR3 has 16 amino acids.

The J gene is TRBJ2-7, the V gene TRBV18, with 10 bases lining up with TRBD2. The CDR3 extends over 16 amino acids. J was trimmed by 7 bases and V by 5 bases; bases with no gene match: 14. Germline assignment: CDR1 KGHSH and CDR2 LQKENI. CDR3 bases: TGTGCCAGCTCATCCGGGACTAGCGCCGAAAAGGGGGAGCAGTACTTC. Translation gives CASSSGTSAEKGEQYF.

This chain joins TRBV9 and TRBJ2-1, with a tentative D call TRBD2 (5 bases). CDR3 length: 14 amino acids. V was clipped by 3 bases and J by 3 bases, with 10 bases between them. Germline CDR1 and CDR2: SGDLS and YYNGEE. The CDR3 DNA is TGTGCCAGCAGCGCAGGACTGTACTACAATGAGCAGTTCTTC. This codes for CASSAGLYYNEQFF.

This clone was picked up one time. This rearrangement joins TRBV18 to TRBJ1-1; tentative D call: TRBD1 (6 bases). This CDR3 is 16 amino acids long. The germline V gene has CDR1 KGHSH and CDR2 LQKENI. Trimming took 3 bases from V and 7 from J, leaving 21 bases between them. The CDR3 nucleotides are TGTGCCAGCTCACCCATCGATGGATTACAGGGTGGTGAAGCTTTCTTT. Translated: CASSPIDGLQGGEAFF.

The chain joins TRBV7-2 to TRBJ1-3; the D is unclear. The CDR3 length is 16 residues. V was trimmed by 1 base and J by 0 bases, leaving 10 bases between them. CDR1 and CDR2 (germline): SGHTA, FQGNSA. The CDR3 DNA sequence: TGTGCCAGCAGCTTAGTTTCCCAGAACTCTGGAAACACCATATATTTT. This encodes CASSLVSQNSGNTIYF.

This chain links TRBV7-2 with TRBJ2-7; 8 bases are a match to TRBD2. V lost 5 bases, J lost 5 bases, and 8 bases stayed unmatched. Germline CDR1 and CDR2: SGHTA and FQGNSA. CDR3 length equals 14 residues. CDR3 protein: CASSGTGGPDEQYF. CDR3 DNA: TGTGCCAGCAGCGGCACGGGAGGGCCGGACGAGCAGTACTTC.

CDR3 in amino acids: CAWSVRPWTLQGSTEAFF. CDR3 coding DNA: TGTGCCTGGAGTGTACGTCCCTGGACACTCCAGGGTAGCACTGAAGCTTTCTTT. V and J are TRBV30 and TRBJ1-1; tentative D call: TRBD1 (5 bases). The CDR3 covers 18 residues. V shed 0 bases and J shed 4 bases, with 24 bases lying between them. Germline assignment: CDR1 GTSNPN and CDR2 SVGIG (reference sequence).

The genes are TRBV7-3 and TRBJ1-1; weak D call: TRBD1 (5 bases). Germline CDR1 reads SGHTA; CDR2 reads FQGTGA. The CDR3 sequence is 14 residues long. The ends were cut back, 5 bases at V and 0 bases at J, with 10 bases in the middle. This chain's CDR3 is CASSQTAVNTEAFF. CDR3 coding DNA: TGTGCCAGCAGCCAGACAGCGGTGAACACTGAAGCTTTCTTT.

The rearrangement uses TRBV3-1 (or the pseudogene TRBV3-2) and TRBJ2-3; D may be TRBD1 (6 bases). V lost 0 bases and J 8 bases, leaving 15 bases between the germline ends. The CDR3 loop spans 15 amino acids. Germline V gene lookup returns CDR1 LGHDT and CDR2 YNNKEL (reference sequence). The CDR3 coding sequence is TGTGCCAGCAGCCAAGATCAGGGGACCCTCGGTACGCAGTATTTT. Translation gives CASSQDQGTLGTQYF.

The rearrangement links TRBV30 to TRBJ2-5, with 8 bases aligning to TRBD1. CDR3 length equals 13 residues. The germline CDR1 and CDR2 sequences are GTSNPN and SVGIG (reference sequence). The ends lost 5 bases at V and 4 bases at J; junction bases unmatched: 6. The CDR3 here is CAWGRQGRETQYF. CDR3 nucleotide sequence: TGTGCCTGGGGTAGACAGGGGAGAGAGACCCAGTACTTC.

This clone was detected a few times. This sequence joins TRBV5-1 and TRBJ1-4, with D tentatively TRBD1 (5 bases). The germline V gene has CDR1 SGHRS and CDR2 YFSETQ. The CDR3 has 13 residues. V was trimmed by 4 bases and J by 6 bases, leaving 10 bases between them. Here the CDR3 DNA reads TGCGCCAGCAGCGTGGGGGTGGATGAAAAACTGTTTTTT. Translated: CASSVGVDEKLFF. Supplemented by reference TRBV5-1 and TRBJ1-4, the full variable domain reads KAGVTQTPRYLIKTRGQQVTLSCSPISGHRSVSWYQQTPGQGLQFLFEYFSETQRNKGNFPGRFSGRQFSNSRSEMNVSTLELGDSALYLCASSVGVDEKLFFGSGTQLSVL.

This clone was found a few times. This chain connects TRBV4-1 to TRBJ2-3; a possible D gene is TRBD2 (5 bases). The CDR3 is made up of 16 amino acids. V shed 1 base and J shed 8 bases, with 19 bases lying between them. Per germline, CDR1 MGHRA and CDR2 YSYEKL. CDR3 amino acids: CASSQVRAQLAGTQYF. CDR3 DNA sequence: TGCGCCAGCAGCCAAGTCCGGGCCCAACTCGCGGGTACGCAGTATTTT.

The chain uses TRBV6-2 or TRBV6-3 and TRBJ2-3; D not resolved. Trimming took off 2 bases at V and 3 bases at J, with 12 bases between the two ends. This CDR3 contains 15 residues. Germline CDR1 MNHEY, CDR2 SVGEGT. The CDR3 nucleotides are TGTGCCAGCAGTTACCCCCGGATGGGGACAGATACGCAGTATTTT. It yields the protein CASSYPRMGTDTQYF.